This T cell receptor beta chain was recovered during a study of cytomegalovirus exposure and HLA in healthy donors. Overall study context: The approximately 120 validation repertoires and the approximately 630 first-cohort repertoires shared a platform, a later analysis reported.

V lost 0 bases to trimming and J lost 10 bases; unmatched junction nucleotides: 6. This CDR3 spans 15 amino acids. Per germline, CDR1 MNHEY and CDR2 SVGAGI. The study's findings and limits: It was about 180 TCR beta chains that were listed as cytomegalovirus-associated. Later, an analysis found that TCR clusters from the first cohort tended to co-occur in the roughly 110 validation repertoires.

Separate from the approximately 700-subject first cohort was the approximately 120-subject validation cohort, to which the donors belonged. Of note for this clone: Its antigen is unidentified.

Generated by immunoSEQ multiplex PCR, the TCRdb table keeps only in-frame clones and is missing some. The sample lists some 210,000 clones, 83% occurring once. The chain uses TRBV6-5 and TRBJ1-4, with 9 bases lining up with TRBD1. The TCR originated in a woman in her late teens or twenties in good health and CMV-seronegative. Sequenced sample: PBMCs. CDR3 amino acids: CASSYSQGALRKLFF. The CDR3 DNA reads TGTGCCAGCAGTTACTCACAGGGGGCACTGCGAAAACTGTTTTTT.